This section outlines one TCR beta chain sequence together with its context. Treatment specified: approximately 18 received Ad26.COV2.S at low or high dose, single or two shots; roughly five received placebo; per-sample allocation not given. Specimens were obtained on day 63 following the first vaccine or placebo injection. Boston provided a donor who was an adult aged 18-55 years. Trimming removed 1 base from V and 3 bases from J; junction bases left unmatched: 0. The CDR3 sequence is 15 residues long. Germline CDR1 and CDR2: SEHNR and FQNEAQ (reference sequence). This specimen comes from a study of Ad26.COV2.S vaccination and SARS-CoV-2 variants. Background on the study: Recipients of Ad26.COV2.S got it intramuscularly, once or twice 56 days apart.

Produced via immunoSEQ multiplex PCR; TCRdb's table is partial and in-frame only. The repertoire holds more than 300,000 clones, with about 86% as singletons. The genes are TRBV7-9 and TRBJ2-2, with TRBD1 matching 9 bases. Sequenced here: peripheral blood, sampled in a trial of Ad26.COV2.S vaccine versus placebo. The sequence came from a person between 18 and 65 years old who received the Ad26.COV2.S COVID-19 vaccine or a placebo. The CDR3 coding sequence is TGTGCCAGCAGCTTAGGACAGGGGGACACCGGGGAGCTGTTTTTT. Residues: CASSLGQGDTGELFF.